Listed below are T cell receptor beta chains from one sample, sequenced in a study of cytomegalovirus exposure and HLA in healthy donors. Assay: immunoSEQ multiplex PCR; the TCRdb copy retains only in-frame clones and omits some. Altogether about 140,000 clones are present, roughly 78% being singletons, with the ten largest covering less than 4.5%. The specimen was PBMCs. The receptors were gathered from a man aged 45-65 years in good health and CMV-seropositive. The CDR3 runs from the conserved cysteine through the conserved F or W. The order of the fields is V gene, J gene, CDR3 protein.

>TRBV5-8|TRBJ2-2
CASARGTDDTGELFF
>TRBV28|TRBJ2-2
CASGTGGGTGELFF
>TRBV7-9|TRBJ1-2
CASSTQTDYGYTF
>TRBV2|TRBJ2-2
CASSRQGAGNTGELFF
>TRBV29-1|TRBJ2-7
CSGRGSSYEQYF
>TRBV6-5|TRBJ2-1
CASSRDRGLNEQFF
>TRBV6-5|TRBJ1-1
CASSYGTGVNTEAFF
>TRBV4-1|TRBJ2-5
CASSQWLASETQYF
>TRBV27|TRBJ2-7
CASSLLGEAYEQYF
>TRBV5-6|TRBJ1-2
CASSRTGPYGYTF
>TRBV6-5|TRBJ2-7
CASSYGTPGYEQYF
>TRBV6-5|TRBJ2-3
CASTLDRADTQYF
>TRBV6-4|TRBJ2-1
CASVERTHGYNEQFF
>TRBV28|TRBJ2-7
CASRTGTGGRYEQYF
>TRBV12-5|TRBJ2-1
CASGLFRGTGELSYNEQFF
>TRBV7-9|TRBJ1-4
CASSSIDRGHGWEKLFF
>TRBV29-1|TRBJ1-3
CSAEQGGAGNTIYF
>TRBV5-4|TRBJ2-7
CASSSQWTSEQYF
>TRBV6-6|TRBJ1-6
CASRGTAYNSPLHF
>TRBV5-1|TRBJ2-5
CASSLGTSGGPQETQYF
>TRBV9|TRBJ1-1
CASSYRQGATEAFF
>TRBV14|TRBJ2-7
CASSQGASGSSEQYF
>TRBV19|TRBJ1-4
CASSATNEKLFF
>TRBV5-4|TRBJ1-1
CASSLGAAPSGEAFF
>TRBV5-1|TRBJ2-1
CASSITSGRDREQFF
>TRBV10-3|TRBJ2-7
CAIRGTGGSYEQYF
>TRBV6-1|TRBJ2-7
CASRETGTGAYEQYF
>TRBV7-9|TRBJ1-2
CASSELAGAYGYTF
>TRBV2|TRBJ1-2
CASRPGTVNGYTF
>TRBV9|TRBJ1-3
CASSVAGGAGNTIYF
>TRBV28|TRBJ1-2
CASSLPTGVFGYTF
>TRBV2|TRBJ2-7
CASSDDRALEQYF
>TRBV5-6|TRBJ1-1
CASTLPGGEAFF
>TRBV4-3|TRBJ1-2
CASSQDWATAYTF
>TRBV15|TRBJ2-7
CATRVDRGISYEQYF
>TRBV6-6|TRBJ1-5
CASRVGGLNQPQHF
>TRBV11-3|TRBJ2-5
CASSLRGETQYF
>TRBV9|TRBJ1-1
CASSVEGAPATEAFF
>TRBV5-6|TRBJ1-1
CASSTDRGGGTEAFF
>TRBV28|TRBJ1-1
CASSFLPGQGNTEAFF
>TRBV6-5|TRBJ2-7
CASSSFYEQYF
>TRBV19|TRBJ2-6
CASSMGGRGSGANVLTF
>TRBV18|TRBJ1-1
CASSGQGATEAFF
>TRBV7-8|TRBJ1-1
CASSLIQGSTEAFF
>TRBV20-1|TRBJ1-1
CSAKAVTEAFF